Listed here is a single TCR beta chain. Assay used: immunoSEQ multiplex PCR; TCRdb lists only in-frame clones, some missing. The sample has tens of thousands of clones; about 86% are singletons. This entry belongs to a study of blood T cell repertoires in COVID-19. Study details: Material from acute and convalescent COVID-19 was sourced from the United States, Italy and Spain.

Input material: peripheral blood. The clonotype originates from a man between 45 and 60 years old with active COVID-19.

The DNA of the CDR3 is TGCGCCAGCAGCTTGGCAGGGGGGCGAGGTAATGAAAAACTGTTTTTT. Protein sequence: CASSLAGGRGNEKLFF. The chain uses TRBV5-1 and TRBJ1-4; 7 bases are shared with TRBD1. The CDR3 loop spans 16 amino acids. Germline V lookup: CDR1 SGHRS, CDR2 YFSETQ. The trim removed 0 bases at V and 4 bases at J, leaving 6 bases unmatched.